Reported below is one T cell receptor (beta chain). Germline lookup yields CDR1 SEHNR and CDR2 FQNEAQ (reference sequence). This CDR3 spans 14 amino acids. Trimming cost V 1 base and J 4 bases; bases outside gene matches: 4. This table comes from immunoSEQ multiplex PCR, and its TCRdb copy is limited to in-frame clones, with some not included. The sample has 400,000 to 450,000 clones; 80% to 90% are singletons. This sample was taken from a study of blood T cell repertoires in COVID-19. Study-wide background: Sources were T cells, B-cell-depleted T cells, or PBMCs; the material itself was cDNA or gDNA.

V usage is TRBV7-9 and J usage is TRBJ2-7; 7 nucleotides align to TRBD2. Sequenced sample: peripheral blood. The TCR comes from a man younger than 35 with COVID-19, enrolled during active disease. CDR3 residues: CASSLVLAEYEQYF. The CDR3, as DNA: TGTGCCAGCAGCTTAGTTCTAGCGGAATACGAGCAGTACTTC.